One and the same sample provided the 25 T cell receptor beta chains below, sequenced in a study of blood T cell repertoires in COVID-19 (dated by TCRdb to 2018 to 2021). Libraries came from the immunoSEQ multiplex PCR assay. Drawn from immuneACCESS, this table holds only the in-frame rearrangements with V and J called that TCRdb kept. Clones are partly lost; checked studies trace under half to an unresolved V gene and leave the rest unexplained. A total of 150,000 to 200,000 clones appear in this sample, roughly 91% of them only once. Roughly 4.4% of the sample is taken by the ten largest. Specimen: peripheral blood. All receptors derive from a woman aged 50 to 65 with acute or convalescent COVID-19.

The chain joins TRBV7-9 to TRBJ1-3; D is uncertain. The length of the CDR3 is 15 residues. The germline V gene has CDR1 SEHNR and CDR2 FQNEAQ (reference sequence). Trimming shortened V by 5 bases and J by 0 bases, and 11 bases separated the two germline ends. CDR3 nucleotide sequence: TGTGCCAGCAGCCCCCGAGTAAGCTCTGGAAACACCATATATTTT. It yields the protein CASSPRVSSGNTIYF.

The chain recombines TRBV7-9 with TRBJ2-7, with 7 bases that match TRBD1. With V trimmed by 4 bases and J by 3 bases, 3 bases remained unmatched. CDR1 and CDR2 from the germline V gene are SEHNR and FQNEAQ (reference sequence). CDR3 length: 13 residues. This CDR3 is CASSSRDSYEQYF. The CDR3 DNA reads TGTGCCAGCAGCTCCAGGGACAGCTACGAGCAGTACTTC.

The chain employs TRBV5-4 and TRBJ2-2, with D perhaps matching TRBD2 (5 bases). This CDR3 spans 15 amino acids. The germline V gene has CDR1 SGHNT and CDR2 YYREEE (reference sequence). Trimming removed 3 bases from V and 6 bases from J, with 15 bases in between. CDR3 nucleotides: TGTGCCAGCAGCTCTAGCCCAGAGGGCGCCGGGGAGCTGTTTTTT. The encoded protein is CASSSSPEGAGELFF.

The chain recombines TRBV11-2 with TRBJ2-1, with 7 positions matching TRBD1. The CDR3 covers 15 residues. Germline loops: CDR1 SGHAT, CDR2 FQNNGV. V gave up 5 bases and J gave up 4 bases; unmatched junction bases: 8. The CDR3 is CASSVRDRSYNEQFF. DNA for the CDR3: TGTGCCAGCAGCGTTAGGGACAGATCTTACAATGAGCAGTTCTTC.

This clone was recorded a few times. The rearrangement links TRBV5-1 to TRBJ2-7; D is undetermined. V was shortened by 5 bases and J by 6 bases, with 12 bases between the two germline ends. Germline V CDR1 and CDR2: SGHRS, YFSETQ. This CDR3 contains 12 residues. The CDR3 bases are TGCGCCAGCAGTGATAGTTTCCGCGAGCAGTACTTC. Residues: CASSDSFREQYF.

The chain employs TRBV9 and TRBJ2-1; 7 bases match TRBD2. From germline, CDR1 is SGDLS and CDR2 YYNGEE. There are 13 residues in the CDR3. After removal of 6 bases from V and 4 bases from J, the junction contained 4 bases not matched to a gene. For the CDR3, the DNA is TGTGCCAGCAACCCTAGCGGATACAATGAGCAGTTCTTC. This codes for CASNPSGYNEQFF.

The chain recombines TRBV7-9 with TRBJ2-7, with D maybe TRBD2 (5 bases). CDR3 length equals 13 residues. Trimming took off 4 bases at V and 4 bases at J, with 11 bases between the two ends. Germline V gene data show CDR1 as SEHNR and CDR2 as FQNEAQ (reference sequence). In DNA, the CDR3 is TGTGCCAGCAGCTCGAAGACTAAATACGAGCAGTACTTC. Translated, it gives CASSSKTKYEQYF.

The CDR3 reads CATSRDTGGQYNEQFF. The CDR3 coding sequence is TGTGCCACCAGCAGAGACACAGGGGGACAGTACAATGAGCAGTTCTTC. The chain links TRBV15 to TRBJ2-1; 8 bases are shared with TRBD1. Losses at the gene ends were 0 bases for V and 4 bases for J; bases not matched to a gene: 5. Germline assignment: CDR1 LNHNV and CDR2 YYDKDF (reference sequence). The CDR3 spans 16 residues.

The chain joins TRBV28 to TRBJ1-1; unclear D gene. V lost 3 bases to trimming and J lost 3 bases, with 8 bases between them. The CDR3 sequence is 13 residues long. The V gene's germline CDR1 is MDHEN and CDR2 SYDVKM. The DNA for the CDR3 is TGTGCCAGCAGTTTTAATCCCGACACTGAAGCTTTCTTT. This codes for CASSFNPDTEAFF.

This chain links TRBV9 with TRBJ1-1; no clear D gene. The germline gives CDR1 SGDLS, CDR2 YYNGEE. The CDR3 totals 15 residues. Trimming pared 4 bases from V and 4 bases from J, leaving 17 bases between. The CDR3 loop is CASSPLEGRATEAFF. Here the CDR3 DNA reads TGTGCCAGCAGCCCTCTGGAGGGCAGAGCCACTGAAGCTTTCTTT.

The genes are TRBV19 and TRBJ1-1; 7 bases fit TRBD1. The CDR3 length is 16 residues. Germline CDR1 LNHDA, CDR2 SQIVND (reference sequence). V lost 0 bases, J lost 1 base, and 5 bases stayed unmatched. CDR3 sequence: CASSIEATGANTEAFF. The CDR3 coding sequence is TGTGCCAGTAGTATAGAGGCTACAGGGGCGAACACTGAAGCTTTCTTT.

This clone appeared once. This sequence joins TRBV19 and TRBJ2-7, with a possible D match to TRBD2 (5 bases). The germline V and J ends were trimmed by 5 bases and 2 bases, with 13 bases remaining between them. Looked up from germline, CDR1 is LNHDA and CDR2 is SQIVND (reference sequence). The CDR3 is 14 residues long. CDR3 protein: CASSVHVGAYEQYF. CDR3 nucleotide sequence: TGTGCCAGTAGTGTCCACGTGGGAGCCTACGAGCAGTACTTC. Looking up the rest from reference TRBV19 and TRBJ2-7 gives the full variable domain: DGGITQSPKYLFRKEGQNVTLSCEQNLNHDAMYWYRQDPGQGLRLIYYSQIVNDFQKGDIAEGYSVSREKKESFPLTVTSAQKNPTAFYLCASSVHVGAYEQYFGPGTRLTVT.

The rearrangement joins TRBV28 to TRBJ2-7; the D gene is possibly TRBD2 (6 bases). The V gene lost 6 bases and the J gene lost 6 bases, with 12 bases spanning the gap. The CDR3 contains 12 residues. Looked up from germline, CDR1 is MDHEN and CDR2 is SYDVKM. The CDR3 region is CASRRWGVEQYF. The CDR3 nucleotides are TGTGCCAGCAGGCGATGGGGGGTCGAGCAGTACTTC.

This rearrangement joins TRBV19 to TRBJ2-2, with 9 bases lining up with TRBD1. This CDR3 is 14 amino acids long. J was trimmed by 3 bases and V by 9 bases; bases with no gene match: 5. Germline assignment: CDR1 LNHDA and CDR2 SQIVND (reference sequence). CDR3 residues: CASQDRGYTGELFF. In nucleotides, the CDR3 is TGTGCCAGCCAGGACAGGGGATACACCGGGGAGCTGTTTTTT. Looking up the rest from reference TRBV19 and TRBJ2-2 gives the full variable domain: DGGITQSPKYLFRKEGQNVTLSCEQNLNHDAMYWYRQDPGQGLRLIYYSQIVNDFQKGDIAEGYSVSREKKESFPLTVTSAQKNPTAFYLCASQDRGYTGELFFGEGSRLTVL.

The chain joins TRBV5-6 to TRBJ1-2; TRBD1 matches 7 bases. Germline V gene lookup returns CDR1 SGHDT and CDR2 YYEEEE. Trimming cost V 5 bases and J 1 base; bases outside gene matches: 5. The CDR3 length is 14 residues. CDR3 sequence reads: CASSYGQDNYGYTF. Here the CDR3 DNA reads TGTGCCAGCAGTTATGGACAGGATAACTATGGCTACACCTTC.

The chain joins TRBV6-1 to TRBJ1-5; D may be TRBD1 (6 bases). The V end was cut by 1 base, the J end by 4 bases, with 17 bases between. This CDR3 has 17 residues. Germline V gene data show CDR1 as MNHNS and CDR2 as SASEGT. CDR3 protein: CASSEERLDRLNQPQHF. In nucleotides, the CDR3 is TGTGCCAGCAGTGAAGAACGCCTCGACAGGCTTAATCAGCCCCAGCATTTT.

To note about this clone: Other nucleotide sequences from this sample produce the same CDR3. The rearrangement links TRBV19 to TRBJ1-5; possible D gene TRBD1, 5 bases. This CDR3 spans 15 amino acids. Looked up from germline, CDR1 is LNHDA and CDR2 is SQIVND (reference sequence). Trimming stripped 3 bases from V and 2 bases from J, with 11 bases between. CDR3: CASSIVGGGNQPQHF. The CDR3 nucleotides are TGTGCCAGTAGTATCGTGGGGGGGGGCAATCAGCCCCAGCATTTT.

In DNA form, the CDR3 reads TGTGCCAGCAGCTTAGCGGCTAGCGGGAGGGGTAGCACAGATACGCAGTATTTT. Translation gives CASSLAASGRGSTDTQYF. The chain links TRBV7-9 to TRBJ2-3; 12 bases align to TRBD2. The CDR3 runs 18 residues. The germline gives CDR1 SEHNR, CDR2 FQNEAQ (reference sequence). V dropped 0 bases and J dropped 0; count of bases not matched to a gene: 4. Full variable domain (rest looked up from reference TRBV7-9 and TRBJ2-3): DTGVSQNPRHKITKRGQNVTFRCDPISEHNRLYWYRQTLGQGPEFLTYFQNEAQLEKSRLLSDRFSAERPKGSFSTLEIQRTEQGDSAMYLCASSLAASGRGSTDTQYFGPGTRLTVL.

The CDR3 sequence is CASSPGTGALSTQPQHF. In DNA, the CDR3 is TGTGCCAGCTCACCTGGGACAGGGGCCTTGTCGACTCAGCCCCAGCATTTT. The chain recombines TRBV18 with TRBJ1-5; 10 bases fit TRBD1. The trim removed 3 bases at V and 6 bases at J, leaving 11 bases unmatched. The germline V gene encodes CDR1 KGHSH and CDR2 LQKENI. This CDR3 region has 17 residues.

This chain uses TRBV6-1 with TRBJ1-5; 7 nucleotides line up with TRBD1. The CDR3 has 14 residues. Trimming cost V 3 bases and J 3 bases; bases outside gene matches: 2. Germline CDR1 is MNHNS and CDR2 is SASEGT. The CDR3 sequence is CASSEGQPNQPQHF. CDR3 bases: TGTGCCAGCAGTGAGGGACAGCCCAATCAGCCCCAGCATTTT.

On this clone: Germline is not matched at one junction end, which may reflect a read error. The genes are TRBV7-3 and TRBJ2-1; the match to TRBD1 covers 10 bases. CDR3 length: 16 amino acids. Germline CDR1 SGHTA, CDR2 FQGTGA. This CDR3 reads CASSVTGTGAVDEQFF. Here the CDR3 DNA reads TGTGCCAGCAGCGTAACCGGGACAGGGGCGGTAGATGAGCAGTTCTTC. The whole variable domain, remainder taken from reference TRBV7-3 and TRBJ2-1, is GAGVSQTPSNKVTEKGKYVELRCDPISGHTALYWYRQSLGQGPEFLIYFQGTGAADDSGLPNDRFFAVRPEGSVSTLKIQRTERGDSAVYLCASSVTGTGAVDEQFFGPGTRLTVL.

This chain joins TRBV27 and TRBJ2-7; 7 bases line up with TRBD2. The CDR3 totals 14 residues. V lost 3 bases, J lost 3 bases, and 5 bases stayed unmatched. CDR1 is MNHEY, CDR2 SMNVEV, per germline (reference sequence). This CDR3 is CASSFSGKYYEQYF. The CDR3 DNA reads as TGTGCCAGCAGTTTCAGCGGGAAATACTACGAGCAGTACTTC.

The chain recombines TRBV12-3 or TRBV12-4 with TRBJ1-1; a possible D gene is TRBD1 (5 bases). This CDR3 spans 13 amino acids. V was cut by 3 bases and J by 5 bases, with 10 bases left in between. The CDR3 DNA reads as TGTGCCAGCAGTTTTGGGGCGCGGACTGAAGCTTTCTTT. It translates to CASSFGARTEAFF.

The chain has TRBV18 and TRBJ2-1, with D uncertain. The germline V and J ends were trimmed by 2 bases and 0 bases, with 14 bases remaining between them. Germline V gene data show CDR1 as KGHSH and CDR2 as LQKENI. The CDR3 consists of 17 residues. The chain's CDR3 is CASSPSLARSSYNEQFF. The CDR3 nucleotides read TGTGCCAGCTCACCATCTCTCGCACGGAGCTCCTACAATGAGCAGTTCTTC.

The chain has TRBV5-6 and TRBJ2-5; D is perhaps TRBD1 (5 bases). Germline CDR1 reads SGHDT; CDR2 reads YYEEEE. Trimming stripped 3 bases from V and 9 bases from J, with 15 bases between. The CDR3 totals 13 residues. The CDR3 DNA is TGTGCCAGCAGCTCGACCCCCGGCAGGGCCCAGTACTTC. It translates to CASSSTPGRAQYF.